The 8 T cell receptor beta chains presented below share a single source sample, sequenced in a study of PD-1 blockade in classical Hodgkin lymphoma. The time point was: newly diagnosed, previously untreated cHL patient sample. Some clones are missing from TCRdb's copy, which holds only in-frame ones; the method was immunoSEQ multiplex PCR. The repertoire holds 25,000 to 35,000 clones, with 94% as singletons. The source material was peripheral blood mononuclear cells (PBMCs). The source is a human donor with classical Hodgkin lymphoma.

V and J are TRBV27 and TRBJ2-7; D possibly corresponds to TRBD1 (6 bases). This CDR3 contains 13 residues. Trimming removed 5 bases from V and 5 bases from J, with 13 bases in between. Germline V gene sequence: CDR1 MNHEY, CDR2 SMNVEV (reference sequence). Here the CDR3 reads CASSPGQYHEQYF. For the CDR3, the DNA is TGTGCCAGCAGTCCCGGACAGTACCACGAGCAGTACTTC.

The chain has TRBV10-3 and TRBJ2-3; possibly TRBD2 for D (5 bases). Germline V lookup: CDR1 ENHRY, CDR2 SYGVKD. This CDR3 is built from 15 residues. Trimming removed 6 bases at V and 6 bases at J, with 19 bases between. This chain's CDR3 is CAIRGEAAHGDTQYF. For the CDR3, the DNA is TGTGCCATCAGAGGCGAAGCGGCGCATGGGGATACGCAGTATTTT.

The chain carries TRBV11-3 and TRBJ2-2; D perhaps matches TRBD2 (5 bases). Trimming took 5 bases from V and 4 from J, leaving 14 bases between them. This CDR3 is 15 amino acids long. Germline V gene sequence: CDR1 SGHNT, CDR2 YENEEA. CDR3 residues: CASSPYTGSTGELFF. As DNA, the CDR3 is TGTGCCAGCAGCCCCTATACGGGAAGCACCGGGGAGCTGTTTTTT.

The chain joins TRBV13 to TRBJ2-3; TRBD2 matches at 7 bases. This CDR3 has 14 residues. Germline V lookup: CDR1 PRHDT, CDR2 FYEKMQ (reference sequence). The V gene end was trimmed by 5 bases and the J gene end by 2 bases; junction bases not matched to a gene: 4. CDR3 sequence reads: CASSRGGDTDTQYF. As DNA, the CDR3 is TGTGCCAGCAGCCGCGGGGGAGACACAGATACGCAGTATTTT.

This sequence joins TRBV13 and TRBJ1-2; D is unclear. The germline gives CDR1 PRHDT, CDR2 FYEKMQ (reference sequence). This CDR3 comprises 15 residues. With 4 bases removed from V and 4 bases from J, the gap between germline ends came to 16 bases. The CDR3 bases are TGTGCCAGCAGCTCCGGACGGACCGCCCCCTATGGCTACACCTTC. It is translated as CASSSGRTAPYGYTF. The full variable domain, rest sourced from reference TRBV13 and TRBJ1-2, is AAGVIQSPRHLIKEKRETATLKCYPIPRHDTVYWYQQGPGQDPQFLISFYEKMQSDKGSIPDRFSAQQFSDYHSELNMSSLELGDSALYFCASSSGRTAPYGYTFGSGTRLTVV.

This CDR3 is CATSRGSLDTQYF. CDR3 bases: TGTGCCACCAGCAGAGGCTCTCTGGATACGCAGTATTTT. The chain combines TRBV15 with TRBJ2-3, with D unclear. V lost 1 base and J 6 bases, leaving 8 bases between the germline ends. This CDR3 region has 13 residues. Germline lookup yields CDR1 LNHNV and CDR2 YYDKDF (reference sequence).

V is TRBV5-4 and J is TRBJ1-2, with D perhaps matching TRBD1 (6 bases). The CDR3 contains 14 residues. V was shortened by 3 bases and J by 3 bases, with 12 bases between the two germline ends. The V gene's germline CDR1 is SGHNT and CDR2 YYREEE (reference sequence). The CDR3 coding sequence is TGTGCCAGCAGCTCCAGGACAGACGACTATGGCTACACCTTC. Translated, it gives CASSSRTDDYGYTF.

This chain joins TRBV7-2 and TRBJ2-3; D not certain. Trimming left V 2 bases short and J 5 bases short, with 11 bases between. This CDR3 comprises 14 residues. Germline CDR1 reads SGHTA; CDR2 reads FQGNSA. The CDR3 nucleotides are TGTGCCAGCAGCTTAATTGGTGGGGAAGATACGCAGTATTTT. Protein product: CASSLIGGEDTQYF.